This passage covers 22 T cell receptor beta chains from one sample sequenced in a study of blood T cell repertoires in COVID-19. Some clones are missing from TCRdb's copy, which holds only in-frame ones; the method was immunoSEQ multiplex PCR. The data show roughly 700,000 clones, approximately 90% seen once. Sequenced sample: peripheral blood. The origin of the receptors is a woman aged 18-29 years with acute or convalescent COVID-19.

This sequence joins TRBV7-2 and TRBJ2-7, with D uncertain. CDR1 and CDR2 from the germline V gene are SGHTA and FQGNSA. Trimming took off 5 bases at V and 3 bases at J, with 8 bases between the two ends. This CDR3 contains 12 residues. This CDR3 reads CASSPHNYEQYF. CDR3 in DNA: TGTGCCAGCAGCCCCCACAACTACGAGCAGTACTTC.

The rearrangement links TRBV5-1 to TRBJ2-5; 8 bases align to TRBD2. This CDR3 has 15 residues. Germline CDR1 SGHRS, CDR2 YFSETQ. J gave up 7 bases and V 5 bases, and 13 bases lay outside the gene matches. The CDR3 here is CASSYSGEARVTQYF. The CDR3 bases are TGCGCCAGCAGTTATAGCGGGGAGGCCCGGGTGACCCAGTACTTC. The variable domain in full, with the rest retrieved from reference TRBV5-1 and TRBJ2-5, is KAGVTQTPRYLIKTRGQQVTLSCSPISGHRSVSWYQQTPGQGLQFLFEYFSETQRNKGNFPGRFSGRQFSNSRSEMNVSTLELGDSALYLCASSYSGEARVTQYFGPGTRLLVL.

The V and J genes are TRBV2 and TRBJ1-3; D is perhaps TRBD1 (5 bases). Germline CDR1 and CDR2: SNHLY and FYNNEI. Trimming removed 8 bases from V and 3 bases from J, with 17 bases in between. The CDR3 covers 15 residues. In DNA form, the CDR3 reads TGTGCCAGCGCGCTTGGACAATGGGATGGAAACACCATATATTTT. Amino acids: CASALGQWDGNTIYF.

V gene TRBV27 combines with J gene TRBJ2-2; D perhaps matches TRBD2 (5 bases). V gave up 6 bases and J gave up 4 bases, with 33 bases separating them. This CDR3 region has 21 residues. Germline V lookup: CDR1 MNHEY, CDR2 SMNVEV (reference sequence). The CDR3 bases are TGTGCCAGCAGAAGGTCTTCAAGCTTAGGACTCGTGGGTTTGGGCACCGGGGAGCTGTTTTTT. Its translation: CASRRSSSLGLVGLGTGELFF.

The CDR3 loop is CASSQRAGQGAWGYTF. Written as DNA, the CDR3 is TGTGCCAGCAGCCAAAGGGCCGGACAGGGGGCTTGGGGCTACACCTTC. This chain joins TRBV3-1 (or the pseudogene TRBV3-2) and TRBJ1-2; 11 bases fit TRBD1. This CDR3 is 16 amino acids long. The V gene's germline CDR1 is LGHDT and CDR2 YNNKEL (reference sequence). V dropped 2 bases and J dropped 8; count of bases not matched to a gene: 10.

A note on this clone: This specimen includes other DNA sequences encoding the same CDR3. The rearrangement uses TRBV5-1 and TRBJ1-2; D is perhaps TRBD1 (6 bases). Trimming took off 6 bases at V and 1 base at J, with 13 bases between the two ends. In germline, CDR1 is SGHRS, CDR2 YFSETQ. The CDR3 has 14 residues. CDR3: CASTEDSVNYGYTF. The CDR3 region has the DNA TGCGCCAGCACCGAGGACAGTGTTAACTATGGCTACACCTTC.

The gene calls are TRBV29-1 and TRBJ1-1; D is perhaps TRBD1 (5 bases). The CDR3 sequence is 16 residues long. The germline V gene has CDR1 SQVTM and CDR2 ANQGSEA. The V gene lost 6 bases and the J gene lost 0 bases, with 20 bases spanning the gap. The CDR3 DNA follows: TGCAGCGTGGCGGTAACGGGAGGGGTAATGAACACTGAAGCTTTCTTT. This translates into CSVAVTGGVMNTEAFF. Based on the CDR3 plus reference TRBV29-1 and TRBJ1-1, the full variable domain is SAVISQKPSRDICQRGTSLTIQCQVDSQVTMMFWYRQQPGQSLTLIATANQGSEATYESGFVIDKFPISRPNLTFSTLTVSNMSPEDSSIYLCSVAVTGGVMNTEAFFGQGTRLTVV.

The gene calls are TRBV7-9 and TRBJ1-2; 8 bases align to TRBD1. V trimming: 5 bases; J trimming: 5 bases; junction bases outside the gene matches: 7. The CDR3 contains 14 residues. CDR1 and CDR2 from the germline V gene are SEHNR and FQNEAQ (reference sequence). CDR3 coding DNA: TGTGCCAGCAGCACGGGGGACAGGAGGTATGGCTACACCTTC. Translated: CASSTGDRRYGYTF. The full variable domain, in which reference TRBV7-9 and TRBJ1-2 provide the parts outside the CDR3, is DTGVSQNPRHKITKRGQNVTFRCDPISEHNRLYWYRQTLGQGPEFLTYFQNEAQLEKSRLLSDRFSAERPKGSFSTLEIQRTEQGDSAMYLCASSTGDRRYGYTFGSGTRLTVV.

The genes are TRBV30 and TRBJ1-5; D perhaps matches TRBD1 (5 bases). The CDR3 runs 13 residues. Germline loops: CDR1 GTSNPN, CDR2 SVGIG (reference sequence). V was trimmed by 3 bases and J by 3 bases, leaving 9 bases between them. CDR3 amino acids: CAWSPGINQPQHF. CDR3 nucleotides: TGTGCCTGGAGCCCAGGGATCAATCAGCCCCAGCATTTT.

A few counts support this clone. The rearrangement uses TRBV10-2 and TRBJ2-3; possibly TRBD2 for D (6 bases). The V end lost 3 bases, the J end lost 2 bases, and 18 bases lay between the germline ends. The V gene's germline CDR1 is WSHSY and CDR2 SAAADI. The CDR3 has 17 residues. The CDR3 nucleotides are TGCGCCAGCAGTGAAATAAGGGGAGGTTGGGACACAGATACGCAGTATTTT. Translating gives CASSEIRGGWDTDTQYF.

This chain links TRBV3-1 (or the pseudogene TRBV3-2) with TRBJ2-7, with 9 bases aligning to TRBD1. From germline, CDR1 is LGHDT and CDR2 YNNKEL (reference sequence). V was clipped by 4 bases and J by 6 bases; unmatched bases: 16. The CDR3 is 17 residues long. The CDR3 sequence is CASSLLSPQGADGEQYF. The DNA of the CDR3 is TGTGCCAGCAGCCTGTTAAGCCCACAGGGGGCGGATGGCGAGCAGTACTTC.

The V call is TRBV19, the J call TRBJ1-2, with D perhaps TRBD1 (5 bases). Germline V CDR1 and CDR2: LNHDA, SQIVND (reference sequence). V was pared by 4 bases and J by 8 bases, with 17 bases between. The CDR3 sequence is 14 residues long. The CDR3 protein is CASSKDIPAEGYTF. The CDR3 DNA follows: TGTGCCAGTAGTAAGGACATCCCCGCAGAGGGCTACACCTTC.

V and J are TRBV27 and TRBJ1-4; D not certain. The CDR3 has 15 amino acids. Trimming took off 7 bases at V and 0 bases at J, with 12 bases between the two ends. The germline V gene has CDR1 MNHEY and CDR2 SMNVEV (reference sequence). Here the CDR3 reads CASTRRLATNEKLFF. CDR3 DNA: TGTGCCAGCACGCGGCGGCTAGCAACTAATGAAAAACTGTTTTTT.

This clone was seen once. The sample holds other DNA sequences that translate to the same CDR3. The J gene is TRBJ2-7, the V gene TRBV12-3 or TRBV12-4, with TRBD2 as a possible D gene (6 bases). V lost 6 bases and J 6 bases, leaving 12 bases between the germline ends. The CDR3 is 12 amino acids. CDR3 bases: TGTGCCAGCAGCCCCGGGGGAGGCGAGCAGTACTTC. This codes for CASSPGGGEQYF.

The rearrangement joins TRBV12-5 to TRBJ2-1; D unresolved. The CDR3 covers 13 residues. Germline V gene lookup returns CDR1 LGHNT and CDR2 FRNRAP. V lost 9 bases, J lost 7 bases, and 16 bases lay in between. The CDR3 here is CASSGFQSNEQFF. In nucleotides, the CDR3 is TGTGCTAGCTCCGGGTTCCAGAGTAATGAGCAGTTCTTC. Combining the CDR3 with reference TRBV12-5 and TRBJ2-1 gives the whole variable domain DARVTQTPRHKVTEMGQEVTMRCQPILGHNTVFWYRQTMMQGLELLAYFRNRAPLDDSGMPKDRFSAEMPDATLATLKIQPSEPRDSAVYFCASSGFQSNEQFFGPGTRLTVL.

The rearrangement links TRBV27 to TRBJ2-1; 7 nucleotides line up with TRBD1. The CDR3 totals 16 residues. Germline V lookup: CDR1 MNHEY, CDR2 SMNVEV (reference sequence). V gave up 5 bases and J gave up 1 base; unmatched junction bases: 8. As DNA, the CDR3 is TGTGCCAGCAGTCTTAGGGACAGTTCATCCTACAATGAGCAGTTCTTC. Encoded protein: CASSLRDSSSYNEQFF.

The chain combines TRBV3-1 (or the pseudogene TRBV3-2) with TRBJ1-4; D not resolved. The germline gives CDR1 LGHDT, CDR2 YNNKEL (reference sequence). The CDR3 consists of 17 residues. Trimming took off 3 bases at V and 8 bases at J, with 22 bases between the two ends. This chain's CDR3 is CASSQAITGLGWEKLFF. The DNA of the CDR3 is TGTGCCAGCAGCCAGGCAATTACGGGGTTGGGCTGGGAAAAACTGTTTTTT.

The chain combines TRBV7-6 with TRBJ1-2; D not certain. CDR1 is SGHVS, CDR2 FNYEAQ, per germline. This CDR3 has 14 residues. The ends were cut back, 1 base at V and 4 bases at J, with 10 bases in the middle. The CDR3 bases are TGTGCCAGCAGCTTAGGAGGGAGTAGCTATGGCTACACCTTC. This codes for CASSLGGSSYGYTF.

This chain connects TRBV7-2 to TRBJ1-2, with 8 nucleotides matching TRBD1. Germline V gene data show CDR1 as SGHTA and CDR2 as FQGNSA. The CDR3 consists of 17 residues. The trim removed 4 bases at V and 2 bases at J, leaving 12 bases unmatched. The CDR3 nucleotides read TGTGCCAGCAGCTCAAGACAGGGGCGGGGGACGAACTATGGCTACACCTTC. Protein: CASSSRQGRGTNYGYTF.

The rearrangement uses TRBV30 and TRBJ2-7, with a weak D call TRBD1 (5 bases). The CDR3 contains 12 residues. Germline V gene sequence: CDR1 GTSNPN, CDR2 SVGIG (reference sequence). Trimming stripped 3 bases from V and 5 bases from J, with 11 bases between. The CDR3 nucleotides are TGTGCCTGGAGGGGGTGGGGCGACGAGCAGTACTTC. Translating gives CAWRGWGDEQYF.

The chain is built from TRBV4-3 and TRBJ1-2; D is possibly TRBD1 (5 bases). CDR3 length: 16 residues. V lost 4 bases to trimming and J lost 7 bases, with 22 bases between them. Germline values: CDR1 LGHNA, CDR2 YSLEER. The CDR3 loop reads CASSPRLRGETSGYTF. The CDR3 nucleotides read TGCGCCAGCAGCCCAAGGCTGCGGGGGGAAACATCTGGCTACACCTTC.

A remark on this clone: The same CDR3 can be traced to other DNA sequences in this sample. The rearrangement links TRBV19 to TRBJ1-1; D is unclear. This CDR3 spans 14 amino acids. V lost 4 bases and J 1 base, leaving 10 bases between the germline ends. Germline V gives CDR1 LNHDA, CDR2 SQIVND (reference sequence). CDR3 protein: CASSTPGRNTEAFF. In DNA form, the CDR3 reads TGTGCCAGTAGTACCCCCGGGAGGAACACTGAAGCTTTCTTT.